This T cell receptor (beta chain) was profiled in a study of cytomegalovirus exposure and HLA in healthy donors. Whole-study results and caveats: It was approximately 170 TCR beta chains that were listed as cytomegalovirus-associated.

Remarks on this clone: Its matching antigen is unknown.

Germline CDR1 SGHAT, CDR2 FQNNGV. The CDR3 sequence is 16 residues long. Trimming removed 6 bases from V and 2 bases from J, with 14 bases in between. The PCR contained 60 Vbeta and 13 Jbeta primers. Only in-frame clones appear in the TCRdb table, and some are missing; sequencing was by immunoSEQ multiplex PCR. The sample comprises about 150,000 clones, 72% of which are singletons, and over 2% rests with the top ten. The chain joins TRBV11-2 to TRBJ1-6; TRBD1 might be the D (6 bases). Material for sequencing was PBMCs. This receptor was identified in a man between 40 and 49 years old in good health and CMV-seronegative. The CDR3 loop is CASRETGTAYNSPLHF. The CDR3 nucleotides read TGTGCCAGCAGGGAAACAGGGACCGCCTATAATTCACCCCTCCACTTT.